The 30 T cell receptor beta chains presented below share a single source sample, sequenced in a study of CD8 T cells in Susac syndrome. After extraction with the RNeasy kit, about 0.45 to 1 ug of the RNA was reverse transcribed using random hexamers. TCRdb called the immunoSEQ multiplex PCR reads again in MiXCR, with one record for every CDR3 protein. The repertoire holds some 190,000 distinct CDR3 sequences, approximately 96% seen once, with approximately 0.088% in the top ten. The sample comprised CD4+ T cells from PBMCs. The receptors here all came from a human donor with multiple sclerosis.

This clonotype was observed a single time. The chain recombines TRBV29-1 with TRBJ1-3; 10 nucleotides agree with TRBD1. This CDR3 has 14 residues. V gave up 7 bases and J gave up 0 bases; unmatched junction bases: 3. CDR1 and CDR2 (germline): SQVTM, ANQGSEA. The CDR3 sequence is CSARDRGSGNTIYF. The CDR3 nucleotides read TGCAGCGCCCGGGACAGGGGCTCTGGAAACACCATATATTTT.

The V and J genes are TRBV3-1 and TRBJ2-1; either TRBD1 or TRBD2 may supply D (6 bases each). The CDR3 spans 13 residues. The V gene lost 7 bases and the J gene lost 9 bases, with 16 bases spanning the gap. The germline CDR1 and CDR2 sequences are LGHDT and YNNKEL (reference sequence). The CDR3 region has the DNA TGTGCCAGCACCGCGACGGGGGCGGGTGAGCAGTTCTTC. Protein sequence: CASTATGAGEQFF.

Comment on this clonotype: Relative to the germline gene, one junction end is altered; a read error may explain this. The chain combines TRBV20-1 with TRBJ1-2; D is unclear. CDR1 and CDR2 (germline): DFQATT, SNEGSKA (reference sequence). The CDR3 runs 13 residues. The CDR3 nucleotides are TGCAGTGCCCCCCGGACGGGTGTCTATGGCTACACTTTC. As protein: CSAPRTGVYGYTF.

V gene TRBV9 combines with J gene TRBJ2-7; 7 bases align to TRBD2. This CDR3 region has 15 residues. J lost 0 bases, V lost 0 bases, and 3 bases had no gene match. The germline gives CDR1 SGDLS, CDR2 YYNGEE. CDR3 DNA: TGTGCCAGCAGCGTAGCTTGGGGGGGCTCCTACGAGCAGTACTTC. Translating gives CASSVAWGGSYEQYF.

V and J are TRBV7-3 and TRBJ2-1; D gene uncertain. Per germline, CDR1 SGHTA and CDR2 FQGTGA. The CDR3 has 15 residues. V lost 5 bases and J 4 bases, leaving 15 bases between the germline ends. CDR3 in DNA: TGTGCCAGCAGCCGAGGCCTCCCTATGTACAATGAGCAGTTCTTC. As protein: CASSRGLPMYNEQFF.

V usage is TRBV14 and J usage is TRBJ2-7; TRBD1 aligns across 7 bases. The V gene end was trimmed by 4 bases and the J gene end by 4 bases; junction bases not matched to a gene: 4. Germline CDR1 is SGHDN and CDR2 is FVKESK. The length of the CDR3 is 13 residues. This CDR3 is CASSLRDRYEQYF. The CDR3, as DNA: TGTGCCAGCAGCCTGAGGGACAGATACGAGCAGTACTTC.

This chain joins TRBV18 and TRBJ2-3, with 7 bases aligning to TRBD1. Germline CDR1 and CDR2: KGHSH and LQKENI. V lost 2 bases to trimming and J lost 1 base; unmatched junction nucleotides: 3. The CDR3 is 15 residues long. The CDR3 sequence is CASSPRTGGTDTQYF. The CDR3 region has the DNA TGTGCCAGCTCACCAAGGACAGGTGGCACAGATACGCAGTATTTT.

This rearrangement joins TRBV7-9 to TRBJ2-1; 8 positions match TRBD1. The CDR3 length is 18 residues. Germline V gene lookup returns CDR1 SEHNR and CDR2 FQNEAQ (reference sequence). V was pared by 5 bases and J by 1 base, with 13 bases of the junction left unmatched. For the CDR3, the DNA is TGTGCCAGCAGCCCTAGGACAGGGCCGATCCCGTCCTACAATGAGCAGTTCTTC. Translation gives CASSPRTGPIPSYNEQFF.

The V and J genes are TRBV20-1 and TRBJ1-3; a weak D match, TRBD1 (5 bases). The germline CDR1 and CDR2 sequences are DFQATT and SNEGSKA (reference sequence). V was shortened by 2 bases and J by 2 bases, with 19 bases between the two germline ends. The CDR3 runs 17 residues. This CDR3 reads CSARLIGAGGTGNTIYF. CDR3 sequence (DNA): TGCAGTGCTAGACTTATAGGGGCAGGAGGGACTGGAAACACCATATATTTT.

This chain uses TRBV30 with TRBJ2-2; weak D call: TRBD1 (6 bases). Germline V lookup: CDR1 GTSNPN, CDR2 SVGIG (reference sequence). CDR3 length equals 13 residues. Deletions cut 4 bases from V and 6 bases from J, with 12 bases between. The CDR3 protein is CAWTWGPSGELFF. In DNA, the CDR3 is TGTGCCTGGACCTGGGGGCCCTCCGGGGAGCTGTTTTTT.

The V and J genes are TRBV12-3 or TRBV12-4 and TRBJ1-5, with 8 bases aligning to TRBD1. The CDR3 has 14 amino acids. J gave up 5 bases and V 6 bases, and 6 bases lay outside the gene matches. This chain's CDR3 is CASSLDRAYQPQHF. The CDR3 DNA is TGTGCCAGCAGCCTGGACAGGGCATATCAGCCCCAGCATTTT.

The rearrangement joins TRBV5-1 to TRBJ2-6; D may be TRBD2 (5 bases). Germline CDR1 is SGHRS and CDR2 is YFSETQ. This CDR3 contains 18 residues. V was clipped by 0 bases and J by 4 bases, with 17 bases between them. CDR3 region: CASSLGLGEGFGANVLTF. The CDR3 DNA reads TGCGCCAGCAGCTTGGGCCTTGGAGAGGGCTTCGGGGCCAACGTCCTGACTTTC.

This chain links TRBV28 with TRBJ2-7; D unclear. The CDR3 runs to 13 residues. V was trimmed by 2 bases and J by 4 bases, leaving 9 bases between them. Looked up from germline, CDR1 is MDHEN and CDR2 is SYDVKM. The DNA of the CDR3 is TGTGCCAGCAGTTTACTGGACGGGTACGAGCAGTACTTC. Amino acid sequence: CASSLLDGYEQYF.

The gene calls are TRBV2 and TRBJ2-7, with D tentatively TRBD1 (6 bases). The CDR3 has 13 residues. The ends were cut back, 8 bases at V and 2 bases at J, with 13 bases in the middle. From germline, CDR1 is SNHLY and CDR2 FYNNEI. CDR3 amino acids: CASRENRAYEQYF. Written as DNA, the CDR3 is TGTGCCAGCCGAGAGAACAGGGCCTACGAGCAGTACTTC.

The chain couples TRBV30 to TRBJ1-6, with a possible D match to TRBD1 (5 bases). CDR1 is GTSNPN, CDR2 SVGIG, per germline (reference sequence). V lost 6 bases and J 4 bases, leaving 7 bases between the germline ends. The CDR3 runs to 12 residues. In DNA form, the CDR3 reads TGTGCCTGCGGGGGTTATAATTCACCCCTCCACTTT. Amino acid sequence: CACGGYNSPLHF.

The J gene is TRBJ2-7, the V gene TRBV7-8; weak D call: TRBD1 (5 bases). The CDR3 has 13 residues. Germline V gene sequence: CDR1 SGHVS, CDR2 FQNEAQ. V was clipped by 6 bases and J by 7 bases, with 16 bases between them. CDR3 nucleotides: TGTGCCAGCAGACAAAGGGCAGGGCGGGAGCAGTACTTC. It encodes CASRQRAGREQYF.

This chain joins TRBV7-9 and TRBJ1-2; perhaps TRBD1 as D (6 bases). The ends were cut back, 1 base at V and 5 bases at J, with 11 bases in the middle. CDR3 length: 14 amino acids. Germline-derived CDR1 and CDR2 are SEHNR and FQNEAQ (reference sequence). CDR3 region: CASSLERGTYGYTF. The DNA for the CDR3 is TGTGCCAGCAGCTTAGAGCGGGGGACATATGGCTACACCTTC.

The chain recombines TRBV7-9 with TRBJ2-7, with 7 bases lining up with TRBD1. The germline CDR1 and CDR2 sequences are SEHNR and FQNEAQ (reference sequence). The CDR3 sequence is 15 residues long. The J segment lost 0 bases and the V segment lost 2 bases, leaving 4 bases of the junction unmatched. The CDR3, as DNA: TGTGCCAGCAGCTTACGGGACAGACCCTCCTACGAGCAGTACTTC. As protein: CASSLRDRPSYEQYF.

In its sample, this clonotype was seen once. The chain combines TRBV6-6 with TRBJ2-1; no definite D call. V was pared by 4 bases and J by 9 bases, with 13 bases between. Per the germline V gene, CDR1 is MNHNY and CDR2 is SVGAGI (reference sequence). The CDR3 covers 13 residues. Here the CDR3 reads CASSLARAAEQFF. The CDR3 DNA reads TGTGCCAGCAGTTTGGCCCGGGCCGCTGAGCAGTTCTTC.

V is TRBV20-1 and J is TRBJ2-3; D gene uncertain. With 1 base removed from V and 4 bases from J, the gap between germline ends came to 6 bases. The germline V gene has CDR1 DFQATT and CDR2 SNEGSKA (reference sequence). The CDR3 has 12 amino acids. The CDR3 protein is CSARGPSDTQYF. DNA of the CDR3: TGCAGTGCTAGAGGTCCTTCAGATACGCAGTATTTT.

The chain uses TRBV24-1 and TRBJ2-3, with D hard to call. Per germline, CDR1 KGHDR and CDR2 SFDVKD. V was cut by 6 bases and J by 2 bases, with 14 bases left in between. The CDR3 totals 15 residues. DNA of the CDR3: TGTGCCACCAGTTCGCGGATGGCCCCCACAGATACGCAGTATTTT. Protein product: CATSSRMAPTDTQYF.

V and J are TRBV29-1 and TRBJ2-5; possible D gene TRBD1, 6 bases. This CDR3 is built from 15 residues. Germline CDR1 reads SQVTM; CDR2 reads ANQGSEA. Trimming stripped 2 bases from V and 9 bases from J, with 22 bases between. The CDR3 loop is CSVEQAGALNRAQYF. The DNA of the CDR3 is TGCAGCGTTGAACAGGCAGGGGCCCTTAATCGGGCCCAGTACTTC.

This chain connects TRBV23-1 to TRBJ2-5, with 7 bases lining up with TRBD1. TRBV23-1 is annotated as an ORF whose role is uncertain. J was trimmed by 5 bases and V by 0 bases; bases with no gene match: 6. This CDR3 is 15 amino acids long. CDR3 sequence: CASSQSPTGCETQYF. The CDR3 nucleotides are TGCGCCAGCAGTCAATCCCCGACAGGGTGTGAGACCCAGTACTTC.

This chain uses TRBV12-3 or TRBV12-4 with TRBJ2-7; 8 bases line up with TRBD2. Trimming took 3 bases from V and 3 from J; bases not matched to a gene: 10. This CDR3 is 16 amino acids long. In DNA, the CDR3 is TGTGCCAGCAGTTTGAGTCGGGATAGCGGGGTCTACGAGCAGTACTTC. As protein: CASSLSRDSGVYEQYF.

This clonotype was picked up one time. This chain joins TRBV12-5 and TRBJ2-7; perhaps TRBD2 as D (6 bases). Germline V gives CDR1 LGHNT, CDR2 FRNRAP. The CDR3 runs to 15 residues. V lost 2 bases, J lost 2 bases, and 13 bases lay in between. The chain's CDR3 is CASGLWVRGTYEQYF. For the CDR3, the DNA is TGTGCTAGTGGTTTGTGGGTCCGGGGGACCTACGAGCAGTACTTC.

The V call is TRBV20-1, the J call TRBJ1-2; D remains unclear. Germline V gives CDR1 DFQATT, CDR2 SNEGSKA (reference sequence). The CDR3 contains 13 residues. V lost 4 bases and J 4 bases, leaving 13 bases between the germline ends. CDR3 nucleotide sequence: TGCAGTGCTACTGAACGGGCCGGCTATGGCTACACCTTC. This gives the protein CSATERAGYGYTF.

This sequence joins TRBV3-1 and TRBJ2-3; possible D gene TRBD2, 5 bases. Germline CDR1 LGHDT, CDR2 YNNKEL (reference sequence). This CDR3 region has 13 residues. With 9 bases removed from V and 1 base from J, the gap between germline ends came to 11 bases. CDR3 sequence: CASSPRGTDTQYF. DNA for the CDR3: TGTGCCAGTAGTCCGCGGGGCACAGATACGCAGTATTTT.

Written as DNA, the CDR3 is TGCGCCAGCAGCTTGAGTCCCGACACTGAAGCTTTCTTT. It specifies CASSLSPDTEAFF. This rearrangement joins TRBV5-1 to TRBJ1-1; D not resolved. Germline values: CDR1 SGHRS, CDR2 YFSETQ. The CDR3 loop spans 13 amino acids. V was shortened by 1 base and J by 3 bases, with 7 bases between the two germline ends.

The V call is TRBV5-4, the J call TRBJ2-3, with D unresolved. Germline loops: CDR1 SGHNT, CDR2 YYREEE (reference sequence). The CDR3 sequence is 13 residues long. The V end lost 4 bases, the J end lost 3 bases, and 9 bases lay between the germline ends. The CDR3 loop is CASSTVGTDTQYF. The CDR3 DNA is TGTGCCAGCAGCACCGTAGGAACAGATACGCAGTATTTT.

V is TRBV21-1 and J is TRBJ2-5; no DNA check was done on the table's D call, TRBD1. TRBV21-1 counts as a pseudogene. The CDR3 consists of 14 residues. Here the CDR3 reads CASRLRTEEETQYF. CDR3 nucleotides: TGTGCCAGCAGGCTAAGGACAGAAGAAGAGACCCAGTACTTC.